This TCR beta chain was captured in a study of T cells in Graves' hyperthyroidism and ophthalmopathy. Study-wide points: Most thyroid clonotypes that were expanded above 0.001 also turned up in blood.

Patients aged 18 to 65 with hyperthyroidism were newly diagnosed, with duration under 2 months. For the diagnoses, clinical symptoms, serum thyroxine and TRAb, thyroid ultrasound and orbital computed tomography were used. This clonotype has at least ten counts. Its target is unknown. V was trimmed by 3 bases and J by 2 bases, leaving 13 bases between them. Germline V lookup: CDR1 LNHDA, CDR2 SQIVND (reference sequence). The CDR3 extends over 15 amino acids. From RNA transcripts, TCR beta CDR3 regions were amplified. TCR CDR3 regions were first amplified by RT-PCR with HTBI primers. TCRdb reprocessed the multiplex PCR reads via MiXCR and lists one record per CDR3 protein. The sample yields some 420,000 distinct CDR3 sequences, about 13% seen once.

Sequenced material: blood. The chain has TRBV19 and TRBJ2-5; D not certain. The receptor's source is a young woman with Graves' hyperthyroidism. The chain's CDR3 is CASSITETQQETQYF. In DNA form, the CDR3 reads TGTGCCAGTAGTATCACTGAAACTCAACAAGAGACCCAGTACTTC.